Each of the 29 T cell receptor beta chains below was sequenced from the same sample in a study of shared clonotypes between healthy human individuals (dated by TCRdb to the early 2020s). The library came from the immunoSEQ multiplex PCR assay. In TCRdb, the immuneACCESS table is reduced to in-frame sequences with V and J assigned. These tables do not hold every clone; where another copy was compared, an unresolved V gene accounts for under half, and the others remain unexplained. The sample includes around 530,000 clones, with around 80% observed a single time. Approximately 12% of the sample lies in the top ten. The specimen sequenced was PBMCs. The receptor set was obtained from a woman aged 40 to 55 in good health. Some clones in this sample may be carry-over from other donors' samples.

The chain's CDR3 is CASSLRQRSFKGTQYF. CDR3 bases: TGTGCCAGCAGCCTAAGGCAGCGCTCATTCAAGGGGACCCAGTACTTC. The J gene is TRBJ2-5, the V gene TRBV11-2; D call uncertain. Trimming stripped 5 bases from V and 7 bases from J, with 23 bases between. Germline loops: CDR1 SGHAT, CDR2 FQNNGV. The CDR3 is 16 residues long.

This clone was observed a single time. The same CDR3 also results from other DNA sequences found in this sample. This chain connects TRBV5-1 to TRBJ2-5; 7 bases are a match to TRBD1. Losses at the gene ends were 4 bases for V and 2 bases for J; bases not matched to a gene: 5. The CDR3 has 14 amino acids. Germline lookup yields CDR1 SGHRS and CDR2 YFSETQ. CDR3 nucleotides: TGCGCCAGCAGCCTAGGGACAGCTCAAGAGACCCAGTACTTC. Translation: CASSLGTAQETQYF.

Points on this clone: Germline and junction disagree at one end, which may indicate a read error. The chain links TRBV29-1 to TRBJ1-1, with D possibly matching TRBD1 (5 bases). Germline V gene lookup returns CDR1 SQVTM and CDR2 ANQGSEA. CDR3 size: 11 residues. The CDR3 nucleotides are TGTAGCGCCGTCGGGGGTCCTGAAGCTTTCTTT. Translating gives CSAVGGPEAFF.

The chain has TRBV12-5 and TRBJ1-2, with D tentatively TRBD1 (5 bases). The CDR3 is 14 residues long. Germline V lookup: CDR1 LGHNT, CDR2 FRNRAP. Trimming shortened V by 6 bases and J by 1 base, and 12 bases separated the two germline ends. Here the CDR3 reads CASGFWTSNYGYTF. Here the CDR3 DNA reads TGTGCTAGTGGGTTCTGGACAAGTAACTATGGCTACACCTTC.

V gene TRBV6-4 combines with J gene TRBJ2-1; 12 bases match TRBD1. The CDR3 is made up of 16 amino acids. With V trimmed by 6 bases and J by 12 bases, 15 bases remained unmatched. Germline V gene lookup returns CDR1 MRHNA and CDR2 SNTAGT. The DNA of the CDR3 is TGTGCCAGCAGCGCCTTGTCCGGGACAGGGGGCTTGGGGCAGTTCTTC. Translating gives CASSALSGTGGLGQFF.

The DNA for the CDR3 is TGTGCCAGCAGTGAATCGGTGGGGCCCTATGGCTACACCTTC. It yields the protein CASSESVGPYGYTF. The chain links TRBV6-1 to TRBJ1-2; a weak D match, TRBD1 (5 bases). Trimming pared 2 bases from V and 4 bases from J, leaving 11 bases between. In germline, CDR1 is MNHNS, CDR2 SASEGT. CDR3 length equals 14 residues.

This chain joins TRBV7-2 and TRBJ2-1; D gene ambiguous. The CDR3 is 12 residues long. Germline V lookup: CDR1 SGHTA, CDR2 FQGNSA. Trimming shortened V by 5 bases and J by 8 bases, and 10 bases separated the two germline ends. The CDR3 coding sequence is TGTGCCAGCAGCCCACTCGGTGATGAGCAGTTCTTC. Its translation is CASSPLGDEQFF.

The V call is TRBV27, the J call TRBJ1-4; 7 bases align to TRBD1. CDR1 MNHEY and CDR2 SMNVEV come from the germline V gene (reference sequence). This CDR3 is 15 amino acids long. Trimming took 2 bases from V and 5 from J; bases not matched to a gene: 5. CDR3 amino acids: CASSLRGTENEKLFF. CDR3 sequence (DNA): TGTGCCAGCAGTTTACGCGGGACAGAAAATGAAAAACTGTTTTTT.

The V call is TRBV28, the J call TRBJ2-7; TRBD2 aligns across 8 bases. The V gene end was trimmed by 6 bases and the J gene end by 6 bases; junction bases not matched to a gene: 16. This CDR3 comprises 16 residues. The V gene's germline CDR1 is MDHEN and CDR2 SYDVKM. The CDR3 loop is CASSYYRGGLMSEQYF. Written as DNA, the CDR3 is TGTGCCAGCAGCTACTATCGGGGGGGTTTGATGAGCGAGCAGTACTTC.

The sample holds one count of this clone. The identical CDR3 is also encoded by other nucleotide sequences in the sample. This rearrangement joins TRBV7-2 to TRBJ2-3; D is unresolved. Germline CDR1 reads SGHTA; CDR2 reads FQGNSA. V was shortened by 3 bases and J by 3 bases, with 7 bases between the two germline ends. The CDR3 runs 13 residues. The CDR3 DNA is TGTGCCAGCAGCTTGGGCAGGACAGATACGCAGTATTTT. This gives the protein CASSLGRTDTQYF.

The chain uses TRBV5-6 and TRBJ2-7; 7 nucleotides agree with TRBD2. CDR3 size: 16 residues. Trimming cost V 6 bases and J 4 bases; bases outside gene matches: 16. Looked up from germline, CDR1 is SGHDT and CDR2 is YYEEEE. CDR3 nucleotides: TGTGCCAGCAACCTCGCCGGGGGGAGGGCCGTTTACGAGCAGTACTTC. Translation: CASNLAGGRAVYEQYF.

The chain has TRBV27 and TRBJ2-5; D possibly matches TRBD1 or TRBD2 (5 bases each). CDR1 is MNHEY and CDR2 is SMNVEV in the germline V gene (reference sequence). The CDR3 runs to 13 residues. Between the trimmed V and J ends, which lost 3 bases and 4 bases, there was a span of 9 bases. CDR3 DNA: TGTGCCAGCAGTTTGAGGGGACGAGAGACCCAGTACTTC. It is translated as CASSLRGRETQYF.

The CDR3 is CASSLVARADGYTF. The DNA for the CDR3 is TGTGCCAGCAGCTTGGTCGCTCGGGCTGATGGCTACACCTTC. The chain uses TRBV5-5 and TRBJ1-2, with D unresolved. The V and J ends lost 0 bases and 6 bases respectively, with 12 bases between them. CDR1 is SGHKS and CDR2 is YYEKEE in the germline V gene (reference sequence). The CDR3 extends over 14 amino acids. Drawing the rest from reference TRBV5-5 and TRBJ1-2, the complete variable domain is DAGVTQSPTHLIKTRGQQVTLRCSPISGHKSVSWYQQVLGQGPQFIFQYYEKEERGRGNFPDRFSARQFPNYSSELNVNALLLGDSALYLCASSLVARADGYTFGSGTRLTVV.

This clone has a single count. The chain combines TRBV27 with TRBJ2-1; 9 bases align to TRBD2. The CDR3 has 17 amino acids. J gave up 0 bases and V 4 bases, and 7 bases lay outside the gene matches. CDR1 and CDR2 (germline): MNHEY, SMNVEV (reference sequence). CDR3 nucleotides: TGTGCCAGCAGTTCAGGACTAGCGTCGAGCTCCTACAATGAGCAGTTCTTC. Amino acid sequence: CASSSGLASSSYNEQFF.

The rearrangement joins TRBV7-8 to TRBJ2-5, with TRBD1 as a possible D gene (5 bases). The CDR3 has 15 residues. Germline loops: CDR1 SGHVS, CDR2 FQNEAQ. V shed 3 bases and J shed 0 bases, with 11 bases lying between them. This CDR3 is CASSLTDPYQETQYF. DNA for the CDR3: TGTGCCAGCAGCTTGACAGACCCGTACCAAGAGACCCAGTACTTC.

The rearrangement uses TRBV27 and TRBJ1-1, with a tentative D call TRBD1 (5 bases). V dropped 6 bases and J dropped 4 bases, with 21 bases sitting between them. The CDR3 contains 16 residues. Germline V gene lookup returns CDR1 MNHEY and CDR2 SMNVEV (reference sequence). CDR3 sequence (DNA): TGTGCCAGCAGATCCCGGAGAGGGGTTGGCAGCACTGAAGCTTTCTTT. Translating gives CASRSRRGVGSTEAFF.

The gene calls are TRBV5-1 and TRBJ1-3, with D unresolved. The CDR3 loop spans 16 amino acids. Trimming took off 5 bases at V and 0 bases at J, with 15 bases between the two ends. From germline, CDR1 is SGHRS and CDR2 YFSETQ. The CDR3 sequence: CASSSGSAGSGNTIYF. CDR3 nucleotide sequence: TGCGCCAGCAGTTCGGGGAGCGCTGGCTCTGGAAACACCATATATTTT. Looking up the rest from reference TRBV5-1 and TRBJ1-3 gives the full variable domain: KAGVTQTPRYLIKTRGQQVTLSCSPISGHRSVSWYQQTPGQGLQFLFEYFSETQRNKGNFPGRFSGRQFSNSRSEMNVSTLELGDSALYLCASSSGSAGSGNTIYFGEGSWLTVV.

This chain joins TRBV30 and TRBJ2-2; 11 positions match TRBD2. V was clipped by 2 bases and J by 2 bases; unmatched bases: 1. Germline V gene sequence: CDR1 GTSNPN, CDR2 SVGIG (reference sequence). This CDR3 is 15 amino acids long. The CDR3 sequence: CAWSRLAGNTGELFF. The CDR3, as DNA: TGTGCCTGGAGTCGACTAGCGGGAAACACCGGGGAGCTGTTTTTT.

This clone was picked up a small number of times. The chain carries TRBV11-3 and TRBJ1-3; D remains unclear. This CDR3 spans 17 amino acids. V gave up 2 bases and J gave up 0 bases, with 14 bases separating them. Germline CDR1 and CDR2: SGHNT and YENEEA. CDR3 residues: CASSLRFIPFSGNTIYF. The CDR3 DNA reads as TGTGCCAGCAGCTTAAGGTTTATCCCCTTCTCTGGAAACACCATATATTTT.

This sequence joins TRBV30 and TRBJ1-1; D might be TRBD1 (5 bases). The CDR3 extends over 12 amino acids. In germline, CDR1 is GTSNPN, CDR2 SVGIG (reference sequence). The V and J ends lost 3 bases and 4 bases respectively, with 9 bases between them. CDR3 coding DNA: TGTGCCTGGAGACAGGTATTCACTGAAGCTTTCTTT. This codes for CAWRQVFTEAFF.

The sample holds one count of this clone. A clone one base away is much larger, so this may be a read error. This chain connects TRBV7-3 to TRBJ1-1, with D possibly matching TRBD1 (5 bases). V was shortened by 5 bases and J by 1 base, with 8 bases between the two germline ends. The CDR3 loop spans 13 amino acids. The germline gives CDR1 SGHTA, CDR2 FQGTGA. CDR3 bases: TGTGCCAGCAGCCCAGGGACGAACACTGAAGCTTTCTTT. As protein: CASSPGTNTEAFF. The entire variable domain, with the rest obtained from reference TRBV7-3 and TRBJ1-1, is as follows: GAGVSQTPSNKVTEKGKYVELRCDPISGHTALYWYRQSLGQGPEFLIYFQGTGAADDSGLPNDRFFAVRPEGSVSTLKIQRTERGDSAVYLCASSPGTNTEAFFGQGTRLTVV.

CDR3 nucleotides: TGTGCCAGCAGTCCCGGGCCCCTGCCGGTCGAGCAGTACTTC. It specifies CASSPGPLPVEQYF. V and J are TRBV6-6 and TRBJ2-7; D remains ambiguous. In germline, CDR1 is MNHNY, CDR2 SVGAGI (reference sequence). V gave up 5 bases and J gave up 6 bases, with 17 bases separating them. The length of the CDR3 is 14 residues.

CDR3 sequence reads: CASWFGREFDEQYF. The CDR3 DNA sequence: TGTGCCAGCTGGTTCGGGAGGGAATTTGACGAGCAGTACTTC. V gene TRBV13 combines with J gene TRBJ2-7; 8 bases are a match to TRBD2. Germline values: CDR1 PRHDT, CDR2 FYEKMQ (reference sequence). V was clipped by 8 bases and J by 5 bases; unmatched bases: 11. CDR3 length equals 14 residues.

The chain links TRBV19 to TRBJ2-5; a weak D match, TRBD1 (6 bases). V lost 6 bases and J lost 5, with 19 bases in between. Germline assignment: CDR1 LNHDA and CDR2 SQIVND (reference sequence). The CDR3 length is 15 residues. The CDR3 here is CASSPTAGVGETQYF. For the CDR3, the DNA is TGTGCCAGTAGCCCCACGGCAGGGGTCGGTGAGACCCAGTACTTC.

This clone was detected a few times. V usage is TRBV10-1 and J usage is TRBJ1-1, with unresolved D. The CDR3 runs 15 residues. The V and J ends lost 5 bases and 1 base respectively, with 14 bases between them. CDR1 and CDR2 from the germline V gene are WNHNN and SYGVQD (reference sequence). The CDR3, as DNA: TGCGCCAGCAGTCCAGACCAGAACCCGAACACTGAAGCTTTCTTT. Translated: CASSPDQNPNTEAFF.

V usage is TRBV18 and J usage is TRBJ2-1, with a tentative D call TRBD1 (6 bases). V was trimmed by 3 bases and J by 7 bases, leaving 10 bases between them. The germline CDR1 and CDR2 sequences are KGHSH and LQKENI. The CDR3 consists of 13 residues. In DNA form, the CDR3 reads TGTGCCAGCTCACCTGGACAGTTGAATGAGCAGTTCTTC. Encoded protein: CASSPGQLNEQFF.

The gene calls are TRBV30 and TRBJ2-5; TRBD1 or TRBD2 may be the D gene (6 bases each). CDR3 length: 17 residues. The V gene lost 0 bases and the J gene lost 7 bases, with 24 bases spanning the gap. CDR1 and CDR2 (germline): GTSNPN, SVGIG (reference sequence). CDR3 residues: CAWSVQVGGPPRVTQYF. The CDR3 DNA follows: TGTGCCTGGAGTGTACAGGTTGGGGGGCCCCCAAGAGTGACCCAGTACTTC.

Of note for this clone: This same CDR3 is encoded by further DNA sequences in the sample. The rearrangement joins TRBV29-1 to TRBJ1-1, with D tentatively TRBD1 (5 bases). This CDR3 region has 12 residues. With 4 bases removed from V and 5 bases from J, the gap between germline ends came to 11 bases. Germline V lookup: CDR1 SQVTM, CDR2 ANQGSEA. CDR3 sequence: CSVGGRGTEAFF. The CDR3 nucleotides are TGCAGCGTTGGGGGTAGGGGAACTGAAGCTTTCTTT.

J is TRBJ2-7 and V is TRBV4-3; 7 nucleotides match TRBD2. Germline loops: CDR1 LGHNA, CDR2 YSLEER. The CDR3 is 16 amino acids. V was clipped by 1 base and J by 2 bases; unmatched bases: 8. The CDR3 loop is CASSQGALADTYEQYF. The CDR3 DNA is TGCGCCAGCAGCCAAGGGGCGCTAGCGGATACCTACGAGCAGTACTTC.